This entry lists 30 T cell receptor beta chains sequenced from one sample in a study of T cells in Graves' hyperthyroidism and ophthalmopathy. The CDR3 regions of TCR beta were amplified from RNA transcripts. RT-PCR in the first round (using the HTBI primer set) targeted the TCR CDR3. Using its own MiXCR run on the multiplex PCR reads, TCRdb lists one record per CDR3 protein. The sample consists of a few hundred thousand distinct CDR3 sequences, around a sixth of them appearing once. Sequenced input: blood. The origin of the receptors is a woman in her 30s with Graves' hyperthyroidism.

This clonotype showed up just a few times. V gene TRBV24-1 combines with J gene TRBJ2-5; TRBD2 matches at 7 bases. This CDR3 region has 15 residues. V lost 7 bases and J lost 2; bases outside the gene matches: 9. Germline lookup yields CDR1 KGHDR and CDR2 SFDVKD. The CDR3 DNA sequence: TGTGCCACCAGCCTAACGGGAGGATCTCAAGAGACCCAGTACTTC. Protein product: CATSLTGGSQETQYF.

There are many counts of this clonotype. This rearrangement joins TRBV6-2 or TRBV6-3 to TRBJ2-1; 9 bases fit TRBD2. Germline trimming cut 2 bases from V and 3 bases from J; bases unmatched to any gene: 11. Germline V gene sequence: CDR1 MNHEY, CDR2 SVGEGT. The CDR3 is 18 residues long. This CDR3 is CASSYEAGGPSFYNEQFF. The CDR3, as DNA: TGTGCCAGCAGTTACGAGGCGGGAGGGCCGAGTTTCTACAATGAGCAGTTCTTC.

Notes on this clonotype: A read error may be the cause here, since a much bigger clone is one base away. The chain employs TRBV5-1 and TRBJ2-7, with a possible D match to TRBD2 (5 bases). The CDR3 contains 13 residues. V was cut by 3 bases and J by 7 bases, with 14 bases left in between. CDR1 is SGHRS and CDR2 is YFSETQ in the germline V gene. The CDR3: CASSSDLVHEQYF. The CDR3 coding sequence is TGCGCCAGCAGCTCGGACTTGGTCCATGAGCAGTACTTC. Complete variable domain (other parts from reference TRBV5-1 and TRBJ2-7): KAGVTQTPRYLIKTRGQQVTLSCSPISGHRSVSWYQQTPGQGLQFLFEYFSETQRNKGNFPGRFSGRQFSNSRSEMNVSTLELGDSALYLCASSSDLVHEQYFGPGTRLTVT.

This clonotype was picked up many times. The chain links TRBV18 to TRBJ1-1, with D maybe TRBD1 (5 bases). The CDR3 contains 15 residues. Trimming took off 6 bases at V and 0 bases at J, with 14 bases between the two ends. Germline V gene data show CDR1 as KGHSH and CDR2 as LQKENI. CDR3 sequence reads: CASSPEAGMNTEAFF. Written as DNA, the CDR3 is TGTGCCAGCTCTCCGGAGGCAGGGATGAACACTGAAGCTTTCTTT.

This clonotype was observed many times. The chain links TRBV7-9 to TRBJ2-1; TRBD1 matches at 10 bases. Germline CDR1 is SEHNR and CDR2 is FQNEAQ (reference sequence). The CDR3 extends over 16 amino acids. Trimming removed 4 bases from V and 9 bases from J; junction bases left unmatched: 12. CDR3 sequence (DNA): TGTGCCAGCAGCTCTACCCCGGGACAGGGGAATGGTGAGCAGTTCTTC. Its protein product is CASSSTPGQGNGEQFF.

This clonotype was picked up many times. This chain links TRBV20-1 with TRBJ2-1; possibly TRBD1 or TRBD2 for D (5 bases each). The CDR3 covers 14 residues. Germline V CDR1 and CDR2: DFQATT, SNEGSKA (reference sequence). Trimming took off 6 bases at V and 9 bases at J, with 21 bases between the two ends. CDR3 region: CSATRDQRLGEQFF. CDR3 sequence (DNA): TGCAGTGCAACCCGGGACCAACGGTTAGGTGAGCAGTTCTTC.

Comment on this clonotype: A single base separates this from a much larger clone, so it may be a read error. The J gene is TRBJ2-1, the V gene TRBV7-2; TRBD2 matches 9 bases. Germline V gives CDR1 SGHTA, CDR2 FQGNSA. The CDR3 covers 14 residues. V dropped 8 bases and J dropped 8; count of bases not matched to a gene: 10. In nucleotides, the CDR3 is TGTGCCAGCGGCTCTAGTGGGACTAGCCATGAGCAGTTCTTC. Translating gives CASGSSGTSHEQFF. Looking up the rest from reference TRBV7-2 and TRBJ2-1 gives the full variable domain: GAGVSQSPSNKVTEKGKDVELRCDPISGHTALYWYRQSLGQGLEFLIYFQGNSAPDKSGLPSDRFSAERTGGSVSTLTIQRTQQEDSAVYLCASGSSGTSHEQFFGPGTRLTVL.

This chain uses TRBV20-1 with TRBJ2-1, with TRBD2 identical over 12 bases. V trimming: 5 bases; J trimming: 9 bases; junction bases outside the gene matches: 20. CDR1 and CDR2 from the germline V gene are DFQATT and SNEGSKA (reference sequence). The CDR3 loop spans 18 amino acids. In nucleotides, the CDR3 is TGCAGTGCTTCGAATAAACTCCCTAGCGGGAGGGCCGGGGGTGAGCAGTTCTTC. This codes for CSASNKLPSGRAGGEQFF.

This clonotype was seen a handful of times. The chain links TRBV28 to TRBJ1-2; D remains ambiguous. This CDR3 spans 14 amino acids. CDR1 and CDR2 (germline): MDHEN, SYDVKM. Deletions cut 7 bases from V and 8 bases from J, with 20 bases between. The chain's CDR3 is CASNGPGAYGGYTF. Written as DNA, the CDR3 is TGTGCCAGCAATGGTCCTGGTGCCTATGGAGGCTACACCTTC.

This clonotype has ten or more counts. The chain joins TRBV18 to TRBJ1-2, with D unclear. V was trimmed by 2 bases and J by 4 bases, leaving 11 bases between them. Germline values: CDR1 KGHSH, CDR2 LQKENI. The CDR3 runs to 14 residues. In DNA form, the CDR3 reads TGTGCCAGCTCACCAGGATTCTATGGCTATGGCTACACCTTC. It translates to CASSPGFYGYGYTF.

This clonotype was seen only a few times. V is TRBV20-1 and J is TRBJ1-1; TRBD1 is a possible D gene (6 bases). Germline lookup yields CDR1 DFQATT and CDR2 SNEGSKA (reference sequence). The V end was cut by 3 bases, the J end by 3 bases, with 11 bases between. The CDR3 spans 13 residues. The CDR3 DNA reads TGCAGTGCTAGGGCCGACAGGCACACTGAAGCTTTCTTT. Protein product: CSARADRHTEAFF.

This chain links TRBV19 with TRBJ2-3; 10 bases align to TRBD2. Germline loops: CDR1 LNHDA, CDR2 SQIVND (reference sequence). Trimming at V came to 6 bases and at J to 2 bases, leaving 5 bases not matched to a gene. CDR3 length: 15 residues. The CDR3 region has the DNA TGTGCCAGTAGCCCGACTAGCGGGTTCACAGATACGCAGTATTTT. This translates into CASSPTSGFTDTQYF. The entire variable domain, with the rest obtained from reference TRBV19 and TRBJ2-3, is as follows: DGGITQSPKYLFRKEGQNVTLSCEQNLNHDAMYWYRQDPGQGLRLIYYSQIVNDFQKGDIAEGYSVSREKKESFPLTVTSAQKNPTAFYLCASSPTSGFTDTQYFGPGTRLTVL.

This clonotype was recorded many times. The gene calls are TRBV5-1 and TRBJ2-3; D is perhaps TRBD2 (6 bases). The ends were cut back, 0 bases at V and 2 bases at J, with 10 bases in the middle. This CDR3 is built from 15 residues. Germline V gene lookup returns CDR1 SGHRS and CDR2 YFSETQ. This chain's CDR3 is CASSLGLVVTDTQYF. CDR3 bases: TGCGCCAGCAGCTTGGGACTAGTTGTCACAGATACGCAGTATTTT.

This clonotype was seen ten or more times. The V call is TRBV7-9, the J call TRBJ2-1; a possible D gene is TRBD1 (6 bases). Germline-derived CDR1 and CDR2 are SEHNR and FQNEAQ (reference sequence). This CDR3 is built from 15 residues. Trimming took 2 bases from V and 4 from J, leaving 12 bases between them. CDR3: CASSLRQDLYNEQFF. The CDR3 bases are TGTGCCAGCAGCTTAAGACAGGACCTATACAATGAGCAGTTCTTC.

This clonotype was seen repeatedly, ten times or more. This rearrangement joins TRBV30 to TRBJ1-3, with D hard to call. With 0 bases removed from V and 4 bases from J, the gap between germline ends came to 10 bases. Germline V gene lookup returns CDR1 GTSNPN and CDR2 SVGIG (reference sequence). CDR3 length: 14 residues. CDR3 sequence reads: CAWSVGQNGNTIYF. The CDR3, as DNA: TGTGCCTGGAGTGTAGGGCAGAACGGAAACACCATATATTTT.

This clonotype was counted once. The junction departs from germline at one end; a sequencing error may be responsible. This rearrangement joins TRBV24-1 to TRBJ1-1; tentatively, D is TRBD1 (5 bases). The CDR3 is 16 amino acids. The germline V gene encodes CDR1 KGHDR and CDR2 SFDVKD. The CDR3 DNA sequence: TGTGTCACCAGTGACCATCAGGGTGTGAATTGCACTGAAGCTTTCTTT. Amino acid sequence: CVTSDHQGVNCTEAFF.

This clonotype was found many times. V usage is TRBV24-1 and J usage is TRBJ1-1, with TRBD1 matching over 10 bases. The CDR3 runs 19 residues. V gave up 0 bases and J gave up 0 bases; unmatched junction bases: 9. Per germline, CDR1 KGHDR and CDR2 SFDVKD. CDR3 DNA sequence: TGTGCCACCAGTGATTTGGGGGACAGGGGACGGGAGGTGAACACTGAAGCTTTCTTT. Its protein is CATSDLGDRGREVNTEAFF.

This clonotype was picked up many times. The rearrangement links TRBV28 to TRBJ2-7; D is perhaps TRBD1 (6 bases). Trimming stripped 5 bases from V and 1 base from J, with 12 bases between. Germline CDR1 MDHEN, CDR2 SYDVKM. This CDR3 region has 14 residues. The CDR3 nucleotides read TGTGCCAGCAGTCTGCAAACAGGGTCCTACGAGCAGTACTTC. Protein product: CASSLQTGSYEQYF. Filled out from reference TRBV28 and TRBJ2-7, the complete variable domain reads DVKVTQSSRYLVKRTGEKVFLECVQDMDHENMFWYRQDPGLGLRLIYFSYDVKMKEKGDIPEGYSVSREKKERFSLILESASTNQTSMYLCASSLQTGSYEQYFGPGTRLTVT.

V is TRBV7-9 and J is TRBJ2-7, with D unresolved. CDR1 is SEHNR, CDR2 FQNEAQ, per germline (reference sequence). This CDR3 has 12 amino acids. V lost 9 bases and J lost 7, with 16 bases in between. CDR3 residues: CASGPGRTEQYF. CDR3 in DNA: TGTGCCAGTGGACCTGGGCGTACGGAGCAGTACTTC. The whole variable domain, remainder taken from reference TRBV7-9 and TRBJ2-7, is DTGVSQNPRHKITKRGQNVTFRCDPISEHNRLYWYRQTLGQGPEFLTYFQNEAQLEKSRLLSDRFSAERPKGSFSTLEIQRTEQGDSAMYLCASGPGRTEQYFGPGTRLTVT.

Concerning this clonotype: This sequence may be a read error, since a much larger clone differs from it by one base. CDR3 DNA: TGTGCCAGCAGTTTACAGACTAGCGGTAATTACAATGAGCAGTTCTTC. Its translation: CASSLQTSGNYNEQFF. The chain is built from TRBV12-3 or TRBV12-4 and TRBJ2-1, with 9 positions matching TRBD2. V was pared by 2 bases and J by 4 bases, with 6 bases of the junction left unmatched. The length of the CDR3 is 16 residues.

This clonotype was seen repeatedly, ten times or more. The CDR3 bases are TGTGCCAGCAGCCCCCAGGAGGCTAGCGGTCAAGAGACCCAGTACTTC. Encoded protein: CASSPQEASGQETQYF. This chain joins TRBV28 and TRBJ2-5, with 7 bases fitting TRBD2. Germline values: CDR1 MDHEN, CDR2 SYDVKM. Unmatched junction bases numbered 12, after V lost 6 bases and J lost 2 bases. This CDR3 has 16 residues.

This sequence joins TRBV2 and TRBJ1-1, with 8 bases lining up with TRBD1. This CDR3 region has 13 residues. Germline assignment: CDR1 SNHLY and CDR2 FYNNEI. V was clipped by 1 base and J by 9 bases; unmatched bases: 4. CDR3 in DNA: TGTGCCAGCAGTGAAGTCGGACAGGGACAAGCTTTCTTT. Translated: CASSEVGQGQAFF.

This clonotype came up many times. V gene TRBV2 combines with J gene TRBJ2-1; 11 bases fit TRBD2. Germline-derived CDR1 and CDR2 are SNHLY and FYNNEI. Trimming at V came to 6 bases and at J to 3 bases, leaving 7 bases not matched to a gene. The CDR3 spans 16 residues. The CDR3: CASRGLGLADYNEQFF. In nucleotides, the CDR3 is TGTGCCAGCAGGGGCTTGGGACTAGCGGACTACAATGAGCAGTTCTTC.

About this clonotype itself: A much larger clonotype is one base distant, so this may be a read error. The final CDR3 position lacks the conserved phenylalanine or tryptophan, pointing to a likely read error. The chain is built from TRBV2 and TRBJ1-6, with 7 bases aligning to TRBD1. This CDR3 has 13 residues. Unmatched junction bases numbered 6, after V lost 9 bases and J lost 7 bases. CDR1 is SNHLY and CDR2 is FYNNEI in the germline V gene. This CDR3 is CARRDSLNSPLHL. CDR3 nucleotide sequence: TGTGCCAGACGGGACAGCCTAAATTCACCCCTCCACCTT.

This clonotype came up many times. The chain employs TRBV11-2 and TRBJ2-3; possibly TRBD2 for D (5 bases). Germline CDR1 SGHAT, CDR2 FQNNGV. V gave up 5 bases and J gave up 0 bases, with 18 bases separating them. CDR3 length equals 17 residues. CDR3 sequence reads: CASSRVLVPSSTDTQYF. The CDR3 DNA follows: TGTGCCAGCAGCCGCGTACTAGTCCCGAGTAGCACAGATACGCAGTATTTT.

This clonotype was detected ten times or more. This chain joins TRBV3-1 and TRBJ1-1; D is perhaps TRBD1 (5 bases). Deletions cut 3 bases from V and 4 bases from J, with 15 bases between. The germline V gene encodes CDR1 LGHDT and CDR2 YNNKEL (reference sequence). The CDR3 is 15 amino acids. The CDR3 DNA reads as TGTGCCAGCAGCCACTTCAGGGACGGTCTCACTGAAGCTTTCTTT. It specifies CASSHFRDGLTEAFF.

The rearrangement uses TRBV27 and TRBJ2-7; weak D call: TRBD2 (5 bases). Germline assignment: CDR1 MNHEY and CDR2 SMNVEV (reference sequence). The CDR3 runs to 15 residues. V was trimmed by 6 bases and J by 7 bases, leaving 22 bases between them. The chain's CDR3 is CASSPIAPHTGEQYF. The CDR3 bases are TGTGCCAGCAGCCCAATAGCACCCCACACGGGGGAGCAGTACTTC.

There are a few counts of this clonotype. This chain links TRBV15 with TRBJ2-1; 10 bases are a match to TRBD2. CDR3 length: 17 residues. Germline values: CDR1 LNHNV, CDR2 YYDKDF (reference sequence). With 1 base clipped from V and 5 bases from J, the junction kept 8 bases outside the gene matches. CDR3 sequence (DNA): TGTGCCACCAGCAGAGTTTTAGGGCTAGCGGGAGACAATGAGCAGTTCTTC. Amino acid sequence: CATSRVLGLAGDNEQFF.

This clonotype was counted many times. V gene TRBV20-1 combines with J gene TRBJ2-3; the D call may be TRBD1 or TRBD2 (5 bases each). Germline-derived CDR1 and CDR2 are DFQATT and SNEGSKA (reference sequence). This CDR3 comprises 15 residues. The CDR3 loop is CRKLVRTKVTDTQYF. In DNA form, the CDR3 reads TGCAGGAAACTAGTGCGGACAAAGGTCACAGATACGCAGTATTTT.

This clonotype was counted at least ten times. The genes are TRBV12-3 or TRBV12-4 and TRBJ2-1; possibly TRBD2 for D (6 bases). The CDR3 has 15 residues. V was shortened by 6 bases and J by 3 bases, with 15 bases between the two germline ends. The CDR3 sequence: CASSPGPEGYNEQFF. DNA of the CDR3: TGTGCCAGCAGCCCCGGACCGGAGGGCTACAATGAGCAGTTCTTC.